This entry is about one TCR beta chain. Assay: immunoSEQ multiplex PCR; the TCRdb copy retains only in-frame clones and omits some. The sample consists of 1.4 million or so clones, approximately 98.5% of them appearing once. The sample is drawn from a study of shared clonotypes between healthy human individuals. Germline lookup yields CDR1 SGHNT and CDR2 YYREEE (reference sequence). Trimming removed 4 bases from V and 2 bases from J, with 12 bases in between. This CDR3 spans 14 amino acids. Sequencing was performed on naive CD4+ T cells sorted from blood. Subset here: CD45RA+ positively selected. The TCR sequence derives from a man aged 30 to 39 in good health. The V gene is TRBV5-4, the J gene TRBJ1-2, with D hard to call. This CDR3 reads CASSLEANNYGYTF. In DNA form, the CDR3 reads TGTGCCAGCAGCCTGGAAGCCAACAACTATGGCTACACCTTC.